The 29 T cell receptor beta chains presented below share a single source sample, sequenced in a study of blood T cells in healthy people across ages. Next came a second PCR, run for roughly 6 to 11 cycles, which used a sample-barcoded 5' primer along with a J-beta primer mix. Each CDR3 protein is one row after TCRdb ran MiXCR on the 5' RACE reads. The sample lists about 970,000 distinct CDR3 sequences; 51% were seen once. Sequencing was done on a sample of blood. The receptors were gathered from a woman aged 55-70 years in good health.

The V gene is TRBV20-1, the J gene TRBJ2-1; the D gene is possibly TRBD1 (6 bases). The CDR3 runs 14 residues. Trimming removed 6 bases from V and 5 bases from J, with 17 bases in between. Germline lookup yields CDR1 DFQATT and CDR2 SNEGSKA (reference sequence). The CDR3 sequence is CSAKGTTKNNEQFF. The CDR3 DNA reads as TGCAGTGCCAAGGGGACAACCAAAAACAATGAGCAGTTCTTC.

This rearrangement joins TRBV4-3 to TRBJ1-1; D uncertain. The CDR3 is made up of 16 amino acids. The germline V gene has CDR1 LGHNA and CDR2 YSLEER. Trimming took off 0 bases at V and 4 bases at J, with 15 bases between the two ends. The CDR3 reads CASSQDIRSAITEAFF. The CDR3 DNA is TGCGCCAGCAGCCAAGATATACGTTCCGCGATCACTGAAGCTTTCTTT.

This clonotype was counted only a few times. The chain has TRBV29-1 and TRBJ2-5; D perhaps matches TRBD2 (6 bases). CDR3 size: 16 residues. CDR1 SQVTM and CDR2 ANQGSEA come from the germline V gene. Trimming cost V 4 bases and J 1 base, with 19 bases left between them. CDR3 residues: CSVGGILRDFQETQYF. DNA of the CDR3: TGCAGCGTTGGGGGGATCCTCCGGGACTTCCAAGAGACCCAGTACTTC.

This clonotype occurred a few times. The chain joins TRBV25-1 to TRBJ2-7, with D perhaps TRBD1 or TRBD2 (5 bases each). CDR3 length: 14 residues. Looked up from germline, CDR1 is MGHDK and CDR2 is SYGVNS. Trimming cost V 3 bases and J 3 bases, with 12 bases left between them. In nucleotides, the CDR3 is TGTGCCAGCAGTGAGGGGGAGCTGGTCTACGAGCAGTACTTC. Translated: CASSEGELVYEQYF.

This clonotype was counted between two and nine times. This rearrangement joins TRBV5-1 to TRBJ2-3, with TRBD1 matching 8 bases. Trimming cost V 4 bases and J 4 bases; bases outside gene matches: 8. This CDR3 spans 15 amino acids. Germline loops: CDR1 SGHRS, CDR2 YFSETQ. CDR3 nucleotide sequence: TGCGCCAGCAGCCGCGACAGGGGACTGGCAGATACGCAGTATTTT. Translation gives CASSRDRGLADTQYF.

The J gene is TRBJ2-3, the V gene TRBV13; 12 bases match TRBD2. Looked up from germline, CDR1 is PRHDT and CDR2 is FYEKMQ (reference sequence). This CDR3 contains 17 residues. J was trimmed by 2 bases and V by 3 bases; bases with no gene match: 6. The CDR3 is CASSLARTSGITDTQYF. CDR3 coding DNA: TGTGCCAGCAGCTTGGCCCGGACTAGCGGGATCACAGATACGCAGTATTTT.

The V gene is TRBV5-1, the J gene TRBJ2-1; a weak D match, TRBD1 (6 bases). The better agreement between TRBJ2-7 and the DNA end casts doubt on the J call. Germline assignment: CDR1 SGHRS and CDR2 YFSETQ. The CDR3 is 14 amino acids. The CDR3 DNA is TGCGCCAGCAGCTATCCACTAGGGGACAATGAGCAGTACTTC. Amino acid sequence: CASSYPLGDNEQYF.

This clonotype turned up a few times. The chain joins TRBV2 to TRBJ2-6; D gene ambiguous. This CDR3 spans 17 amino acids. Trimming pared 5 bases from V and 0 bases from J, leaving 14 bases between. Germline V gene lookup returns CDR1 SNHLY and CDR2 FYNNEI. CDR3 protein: CASSLRHQPSGANVLTF. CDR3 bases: TGTGCCAGCAGTCTAAGACACCAACCCTCTGGGGCCAACGTCCTGACTTTC.

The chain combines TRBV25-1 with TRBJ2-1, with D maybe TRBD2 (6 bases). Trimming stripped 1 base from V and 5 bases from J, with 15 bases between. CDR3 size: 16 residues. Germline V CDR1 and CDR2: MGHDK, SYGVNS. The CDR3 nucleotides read TGTGCCAGCAGTGAATTGGGGCGGGATCCAAACAATGAGCAGTTCTTC. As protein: CASSELGRDPNNEQFF. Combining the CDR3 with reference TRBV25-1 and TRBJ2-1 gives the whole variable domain EADIYQTPRYLVIGTGKKITLECSQTMGHDKMYWYQQDPGMELHLIHYSYGVNSTEKGDLSSESTVSRIRTEHFPLTLESARPSHTSQYLCASSELGRDPNNEQFFGPGTRLTVL.

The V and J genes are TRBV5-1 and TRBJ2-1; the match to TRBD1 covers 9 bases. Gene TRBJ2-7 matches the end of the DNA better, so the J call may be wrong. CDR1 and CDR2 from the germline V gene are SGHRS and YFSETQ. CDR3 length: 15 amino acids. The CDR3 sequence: CASSRGGTGINEQYF. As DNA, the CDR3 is TGCGCCAGCAGCAGGGGTGGGACAGGGATCAACGAGCAGTACTTC.

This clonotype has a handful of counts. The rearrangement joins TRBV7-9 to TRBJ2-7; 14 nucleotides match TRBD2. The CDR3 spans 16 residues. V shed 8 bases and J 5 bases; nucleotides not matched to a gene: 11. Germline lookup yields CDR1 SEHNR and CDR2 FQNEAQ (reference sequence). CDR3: CASDAGLAGDVHEQYF. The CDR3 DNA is TGTGCCAGCGACGCGGGACTAGCGGGAGATGTCCACGAGCAGTACTTC.

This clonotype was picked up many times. CDR3 loop: CSVEVVVENEQFF. The CDR3 DNA reads as TGCAGCGTTGAGGTTGTGGTGGAAAATGAGCAGTTCTTC. The chain links TRBV29-1 to TRBJ2-1; the D is unclear. The CDR3 is made up of 13 amino acids. V was trimmed by 3 bases and J by 7 bases, leaving 13 bases between them. CDR1 and CDR2 (germline): SQVTM, ANQGSEA.

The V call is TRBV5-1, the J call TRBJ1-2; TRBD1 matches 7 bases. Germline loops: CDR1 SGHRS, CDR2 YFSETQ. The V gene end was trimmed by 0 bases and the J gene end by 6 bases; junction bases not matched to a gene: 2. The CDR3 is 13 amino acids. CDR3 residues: CASSLGQGDGYTF. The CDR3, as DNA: TGCGCCAGCAGCTTGGGACAGGGAGATGGCTACACCTTC.

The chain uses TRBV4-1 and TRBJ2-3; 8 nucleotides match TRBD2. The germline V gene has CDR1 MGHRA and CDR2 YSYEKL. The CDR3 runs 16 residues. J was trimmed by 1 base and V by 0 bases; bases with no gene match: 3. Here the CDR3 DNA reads TGCGCCAGCAGCCAAGATACGGGAGGGGGCACAGATACGCAGTATTTT. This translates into CASSQDTGGGTDTQYF.

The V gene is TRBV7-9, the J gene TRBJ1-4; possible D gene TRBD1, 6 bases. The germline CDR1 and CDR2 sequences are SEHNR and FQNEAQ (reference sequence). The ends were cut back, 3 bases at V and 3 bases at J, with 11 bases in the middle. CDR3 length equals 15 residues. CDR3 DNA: TGTGCCAGCAGCTTTACACAGGGAGCTAATGAAAAACTGTTTTTT. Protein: CASSFTQGANEKLFF.

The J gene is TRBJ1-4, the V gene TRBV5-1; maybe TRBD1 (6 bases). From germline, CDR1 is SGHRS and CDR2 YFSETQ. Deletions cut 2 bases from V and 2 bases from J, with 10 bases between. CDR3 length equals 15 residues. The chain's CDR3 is CASSFTGSTNEKLFF. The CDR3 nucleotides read TGCGCCAGCAGCTTTACAGGGTCCACTAATGAAAAACTGTTTTTT.

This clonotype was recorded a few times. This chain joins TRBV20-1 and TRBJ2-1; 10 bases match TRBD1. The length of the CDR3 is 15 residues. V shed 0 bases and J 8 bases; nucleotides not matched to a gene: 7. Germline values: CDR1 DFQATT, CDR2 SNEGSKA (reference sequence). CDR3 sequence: CSARDTGTGVDEQFF. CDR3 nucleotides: TGCAGTGCTAGAGATACCGGGACAGGGGTGGATGAGCAGTTCTTC.

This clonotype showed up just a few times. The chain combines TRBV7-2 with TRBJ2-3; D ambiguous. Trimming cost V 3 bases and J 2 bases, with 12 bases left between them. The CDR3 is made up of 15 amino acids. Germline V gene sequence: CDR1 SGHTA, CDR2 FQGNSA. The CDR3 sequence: CASSLGGQTTDTQYF. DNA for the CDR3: TGTGCCAGCAGCTTGGGCGGTCAGACCACAGATACGCAGTATTTT.

This CDR3 reads CASSHGTGVSTDTQYF. The CDR3 DNA follows: TGCGCCAGCAGCCATGGGACAGGGGTAAGCACAGATACGCAGTATTTT. The chain combines TRBV4-1 with TRBJ2-3, with 10 bases identical to TRBD1. With 3 bases clipped from V and 0 bases from J, the junction kept 3 bases outside the gene matches. Germline CDR1 reads MGHRA; CDR2 reads YSYEKL. The CDR3 is 16 amino acids.

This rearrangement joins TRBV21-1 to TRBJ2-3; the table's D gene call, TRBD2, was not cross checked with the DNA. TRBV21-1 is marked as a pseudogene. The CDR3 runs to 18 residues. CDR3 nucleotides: TGTGCCAGCAGCAATGTGGGGTCTAGCGGGAGGGCCGTAGATACGCAGTATTTT. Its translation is CASSNVGSSGRAVDTQYF.

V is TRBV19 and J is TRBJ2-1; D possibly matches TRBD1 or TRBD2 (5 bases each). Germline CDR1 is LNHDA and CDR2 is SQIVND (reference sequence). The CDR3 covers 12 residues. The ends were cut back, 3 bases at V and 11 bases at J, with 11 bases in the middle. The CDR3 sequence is CASSMRAGKQFF. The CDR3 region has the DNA TGTGCCAGTAGTATGAGGGCAGGGAAGCAGTTCTTC. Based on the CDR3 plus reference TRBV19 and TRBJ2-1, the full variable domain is DGGITQSPKYLFRKEGQNVTLSCEQNLNHDAMYWYRQDPGQGLRLIYYSQIVNDFQKGDIAEGYSVSREKKESFPLTVTSAQKNPTAFYLCASSMRAGKQFFGPGTRLTVL.

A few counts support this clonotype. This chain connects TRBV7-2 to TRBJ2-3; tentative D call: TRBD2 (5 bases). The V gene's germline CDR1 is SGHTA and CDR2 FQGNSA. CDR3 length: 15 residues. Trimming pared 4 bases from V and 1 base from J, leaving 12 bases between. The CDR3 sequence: CASSSLSGRTDTQYF. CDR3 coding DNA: TGTGCCAGCAGCTCTTTAAGCGGTCGCACAGATACGCAGTATTTT.

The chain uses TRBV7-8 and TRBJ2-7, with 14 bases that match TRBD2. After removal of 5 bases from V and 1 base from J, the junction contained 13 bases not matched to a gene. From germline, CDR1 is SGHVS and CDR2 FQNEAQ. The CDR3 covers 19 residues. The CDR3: CASSPRPGLAGVGSYEQYF. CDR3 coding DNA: TGTGCCAGCAGCCCCCGACCGGGACTAGCGGGAGTTGGGTCCTACGAGCAGTACTTC.

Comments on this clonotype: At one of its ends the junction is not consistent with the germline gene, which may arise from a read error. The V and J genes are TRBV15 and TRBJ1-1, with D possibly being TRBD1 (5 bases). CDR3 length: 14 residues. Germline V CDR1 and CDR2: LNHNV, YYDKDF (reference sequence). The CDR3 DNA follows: TGCGCCACCAGCAGAGACAGAATGAACACTGAAGCTTTCTTT. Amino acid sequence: CATSRDRMNTEAFF.

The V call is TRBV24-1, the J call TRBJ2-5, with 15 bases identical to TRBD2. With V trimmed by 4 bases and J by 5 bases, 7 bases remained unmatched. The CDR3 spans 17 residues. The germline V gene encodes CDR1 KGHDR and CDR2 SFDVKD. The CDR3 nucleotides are TGTGCCACCAGTGACTCCGGGACTAGCGGGAGGAGGGAGACCCAGTACTTC. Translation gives CATSDSGTSGRRETQYF.

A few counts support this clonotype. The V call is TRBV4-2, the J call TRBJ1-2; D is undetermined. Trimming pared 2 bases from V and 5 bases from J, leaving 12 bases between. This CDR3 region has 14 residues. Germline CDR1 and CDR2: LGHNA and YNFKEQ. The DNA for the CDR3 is TGTGCCAGCAGCCAATCATCAAGTTCTTATGGCTACACCTTC. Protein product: CASSQSSSSYGYTF.

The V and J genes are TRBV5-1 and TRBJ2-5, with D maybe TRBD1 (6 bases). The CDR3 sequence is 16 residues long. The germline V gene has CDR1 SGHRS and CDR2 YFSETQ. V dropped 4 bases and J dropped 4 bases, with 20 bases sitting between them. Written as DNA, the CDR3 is TGCGCCAGCAGCCCTACGGGCCAGGGGTTAGGAGAGACCCAGTACTTC. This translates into CASSPTGQGLGETQYF.

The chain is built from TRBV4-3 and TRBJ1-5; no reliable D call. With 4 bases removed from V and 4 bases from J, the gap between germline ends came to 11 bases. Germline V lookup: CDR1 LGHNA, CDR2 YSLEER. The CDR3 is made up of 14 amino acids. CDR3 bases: TGCGCCAGCAGCCTCTACCTGTCAAATCAGCCCCAGCATTTT. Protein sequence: CASSLYLSNQPQHF.

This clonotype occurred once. CDR3 protein: CSPLRKPNNEQFF. CDR3 sequence (DNA): TGCAGCCCTTTGCGAAAACCAAACAATGAGCAGTTCTTC. V usage is TRBV29-1 and J usage is TRBJ2-1, with D unresolved. CDR3 length: 13 residues. Trimming stripped 8 bases from V and 5 bases from J, with 16 bases between. Per germline, CDR1 SQVTM and CDR2 ANQGSEA.